Below, one T cell receptor (beta chain) is given with its context. Its antigen remains undetermined. No clone much larger than this one lies a single base away; base qualities are absent. The CDR3 measures 15 amino acids from cysteine to phenylalanine. Only CDR3 DNA is held: 45 bases, read in frame from base 1. The junction shows trimming of 5 bases on V and 7 bases on J, plus 17 bases between the germline ends. The germline V gene (reference sequence) specifies SSHAT as CDR1 and FNYEAQ as CDR2. The data are from a study of beta chain features in type 1 diabetes (dated by TCRdb to 2016 to 2019). For the study in its entirety: Mean age, gender distribution, total cell number and subset yield were not different between patients and healthy donors. The study compared the TCRB repertoires of sorted circulating CD4+ T cell subsets in recently diagnosed type 1 diabetes patients with those in matched healthy donors. Whereas all 30 or so donors provided naive and central memory subsets, regulatory and stem cell-like memory subsets were isolated from just 8 patients and about 8 healthy donors. A total of around 110,000,000 sorted cells were examined across all samples, and a strong correlation was observed between cell number per subset and RNA yield. Overall results and qualifications from the work: Naive, central memory and regulatory TCRB repertoires appeared more similar among patients than among healthy donors. Shorter templates might have been favored by PCR, but patient and control samples were amplified and corrected together, so both groups would have been affected equally by any skew. At VDJ recombination sites, patients with type 1 diabetes made fewer insertions and deleted more nucleotides, a pattern implying thymic rearrangement abnormalities. Only small numbers of individuals were included in the HLA sub-analyses, which left unresolved whether HLA type had any influence on TCRB rearrangement. Because cDNA was sequenced instead of genomic DNA, activated cells with high expression could be over-represented, although the groups did not differ in activation or CD3 levels. In all four CD4+ subsets, TCRB CDR3 length was moderately but significantly shorter in type 1 diabetes patients.

Each donor gave one peripheral blood draw, roughly 120 mL on average, collected into heparinised tubes. Using a panel that included CD45RO, CCR7, CD25, CD127, CD95 and CD27, naive, central memory, regulatory and stem cell-like memory CD4+ T cells were sorted on a BD FACSAria II. All sorted populations exceeded 98% purity. PBMCs were isolated right away by Lymphoprep density gradient centrifugation and were stained directly, without culture. So that batch effects would be minimized, each experiment stained and sorted samples in pairs, pairing one healthy donor with one patient. The entire isolated RNA was reverse transcribed using the High Capacity cDNA Reverse Transcription Kit, and thus expressed TCRB transcripts were sequenced. Deep immunoSEQ sequencing was performed on naive, central memory and regulatory T cell samples, with an average of around 3.5 million total reads per sample. Sorted cells were lysed in RLT buffer, and RNA was extracted using DNase-treated RNeasy Micro or Mini kits according to cell number. To prevent cross-contamination, every cell subset was processed on its own, while patient and healthy donor samples were processed together. Using the immunoSEQ multiplex PCR, TCRB sequences were amplified from cDNA into 87-bp fragments spanning the CDR3 region. The amplicons were sequenced using the Illumina HiSeq platform. The published analysis was carried out like this. Synthetic template baselines were used to correct PCR bias computationally, reads within Hamming distance 2 were collapsed, and singletons that could not be merged were discarded. Reads were aligned against IMGT so that V, D and J genes, CDR3 length and insertions or deletions at six rearrangement sites could be assigned. Within each subset, clonotype counts were normalized to the number of sorted cells before true diversity and Gini coefficients were calculated with the tcR R package. Repertoire sharing was quantified using the overlap coefficient calculated on TCRB nucleotide sequences. Out-of-frame TCRB sequences from naive cells were analyzed to stand in for the pre-selection repertoire. TCRdb obtained this table from immuneACCESS and retained in-frame rearrangements with V and J assigned. These tables miss some clones; where compared with another copy, unresolved V genes account for less than half of the shortfall, and the remainder is unexplained. V and J calls and clone size are given by that table; D and trimming were obtained from the DNA. The sample table contains roughly 450,000 clones; only one count was recorded for over 9.5% of them. The biggest ten clones account for 0.035% to 0.05% of the sample.

The chain employs TRBV7-7 and TRBJ2-2, and perhaps TRBD2 as D gene, on 6 matching bases. This receptor was obtained from a woman aged 18-30 years in good health. Sequencing input: naive CD4+ T cells from blood. Reading the label with the study, this specimen's cell subset or site is: true naive CD4+ T cells. In nucleotides, the sequence is TGTGCCAGCAGCCAGAGACTAGGTTCGAGCGGGGAGCTGTTTTTT. Translated, this gives CASSQRLGSSGELFF.